These T cell receptor beta chains were read from a single sample in a study of blood T cell repertoires in COVID-19. Sequencing used immunoSEQ multiplex PCR; TCRdb keeps in-frame clones, though not all of them. The table records about 360,000 clones, around 87% of them present only once. Sequenced sample: PBMCs or T cells enriched from blood (not recorded which). These receptors originate from a man aged 30 to 39 who had recovered from COVID-19. The CDR3 runs from the conserved cysteine through the conserved F or W. A D gene is named only where the DNA matches it firmly. Expanded clones are given a class, and other clones once, few, many or no size at all.

j_call | d_call | clone_size | v_call | cdr3_aa | cdr3_nt
TRBJ2-7 | NA | once | TRBV7-2 | CASSQYYEQYF | TGTGCCAGCAGCCAGTATTACGAGCAGTACTTC
TRBJ1-2 | TRBD1 | NA | TRBV28 | CASTGIYGYTF | TGTGCCTCGACAGGGATCTATGGCTACACCTTC
TRBJ1-3 | TRBD1 | NA | TRBV9 | CASSADRGRLGGNTIYF | TGTGCCAGCAGCGCAGACAGGGGGCGTTTAGGTGGAAACACCATATATTTT
TRBJ1-1 | NA | NA | TRBV5-1 | CASSLQGRALYDTEAFF | TGCGCCAGCAGCTTGCAAGGCAGGGCGCTATATGACACTGAAGCTTTCTTT
TRBJ2-5 | NA | NA | TRBV5-1 | CASRLAALKETQYF | TGCGCCAGCAGGCTCGCGGCCCTTAAAGAGACCCAGTACTTC
TRBJ2-7 | NA | NA | TRBV4-1 | CASSATAFYEQYF | TGCGCCAGCAGTGCGACAGCCTTCTACGAGCAGTACTTC
TRBJ1-1 | TRBD1 | NA | TRBV27 | CASSRQGASYAFF | TGTGCCAGCAGCCGACAGGGGGCAAGTTATGCTTTCTTT
TRBJ1-2 | TRBD1 | NA | TRBV30 | CAWDGRGRWGYTF | TGTGCCTGGGACGGCAGGGGGCGCTGGGGCTACACCTTC
TRBJ1-2 | TRBD1 | NA | TRBV5-6 | CASSTTGDFYGYTF | TGTGCCAGCAGCACAACAGGGGACTTCTATGGCTACACCTTC
TRBJ2-1 | TRBD2 | NA | TRBV28 | CASSFRLLAGGFYNEQFF | TGTGCCAGCAGTTTTCGGTTGCTAGCGGGGGGTTTCTACAATGAGCAGTTCTTC
TRBJ2-3 | NA | NA | TRBV5-6 | CASRGGGTDTQYF | TGTGCCAGCAGAGGCGGGGGCACAGATACGCAGTATTTT
TRBJ1-4 | NA | NA | TRBV3-1/TRBV3-2 | CASSQRREGEKLFF | TGTGCCAGCAGCCAGCGGAGGGAGGGTGAAAAACTGTTTTTT
TRBJ2-2 | TRBD1 | NA | TRBV6-5 | CASEDRINTGELFF | TGTGCCAGCGAGGACAGGATCAACACCGGGGAGCTGTTTTTT
TRBJ2-3 | TRBD2 | NA | TRBV5-4 | CASSKISGGVWDTQYF | TGTGCCAGCAGTAAAATCAGCGGGGGGGTTTGGGATACGCAGTATTTT
TRBJ1-4 | NA | NA | TRBV6-1 | CASSEAAGYNEKLFF | TGTGCCAGCAGTGAAGCGGCAGGGTATAATGAAAAACTGTTTTTT
TRBJ1-4 | TRBD1 | NA | TRBV4-3 | CASSLSGTGEEKLFF | TGCGCCAGCAGCCTCTCCGGGACAGGGGAAGAAAAACTGTTTTTT
TRBJ1-6 | NA | NA | TRBV5-4 | CASSKAGVLYSPLHF | TGTGCCAGCAGCAAAGCAGGGGTGTTATATTCACCCCTCCACTTT
TRBJ1-1 | NA | NA | TRBV11-1 | CASSTQGLNTEAFF | TGTGCCAGCAGCACTCAGGGTCTGAACACTGAAGCTTTCTTT
TRBJ2-2 | TRBD1 | NA | TRBV10-3 | CAIRTGSGSDTGELFF | TGTGCCATCAGGACAGGGTCGGGGTCGGACACCGGGGAGCTGTTTTTT